This T cell receptor (beta chain) was retrieved from a study of blood T cell repertoires in COVID-19. Study in general: T cells, B-cell-depleted T cells, or PBMCs supplied cDNA or gDNA.

Assay used: immunoSEQ multiplex PCR; TCRdb lists only in-frame clones, some missing. This table holds about 170,000 clones, around 88% found once. With 0 bases removed from V and 2 bases from J, the gap between germline ends came to 5 bases. The CDR3 is 13 residues long. The V gene's germline CDR1 is SGDLS and CDR2 YYNGEE. The receptor's source is a woman in her forties or fifties in a cohort exposed to, infected with or recovered from COVID-19 (not recorded which). The rearrangement uses TRBV9 and TRBJ1-2; tentative D call: TRBD1 (5 bases). Sequenced input: PBMCs or T cells enriched from blood (not recorded which). As DNA, the CDR3 is TGTGCCAGCAGCGTAGGGACAAACTATGGCTACACCTTC. Translation: CASSVGTNYGYTF.